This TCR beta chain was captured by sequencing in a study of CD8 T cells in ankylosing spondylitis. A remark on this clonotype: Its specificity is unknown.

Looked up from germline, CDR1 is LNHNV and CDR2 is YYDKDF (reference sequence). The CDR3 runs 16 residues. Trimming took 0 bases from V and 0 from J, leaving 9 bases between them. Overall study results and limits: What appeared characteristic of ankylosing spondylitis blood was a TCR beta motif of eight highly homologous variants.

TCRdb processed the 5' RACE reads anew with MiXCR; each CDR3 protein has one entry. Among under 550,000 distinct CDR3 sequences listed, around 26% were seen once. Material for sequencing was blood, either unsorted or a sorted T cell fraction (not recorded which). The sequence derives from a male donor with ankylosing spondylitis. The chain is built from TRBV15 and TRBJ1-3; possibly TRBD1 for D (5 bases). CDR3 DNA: TGTGCCACCAGCAGAGATCTGGGGGACTCTGGAAACACCATATATTTT. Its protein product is CATSRDLGDSGNTIYF.